This T cell receptor (beta chain) stems from a study of spatial heterogeneity in lung cancer. TCRdb called the 5' RACE reads again in MiXCR, with one record for every CDR3 protein. The table shows about 94,000 distinct CDR3 sequences, with approximately 19% occurring only once. Time point of the sample: blood at routine non-recurrence follow-up after resection. Trimming stripped 1 base from V and 3 bases from J, with 14 bases between. CDR1 SGHTA and CDR2 FQGNSA come from the germline V gene. The CDR3 contains 16 residues. For this clonotype: A single base separates this from a much larger clone, so it may be a read error. The CDR3 ends on some other residue instead of the conserved phenylalanine or tryptophan, so this is likely a read error.

This clonotype originated in a male donor with early-stage non-small cell lung cancer. The chain uses TRBV7-2 and TRBJ2-3; D is perhaps TRBD2 (5 bases). Here the sequenced sample was PBMCs, taken at follow-up. Written as DNA, the CDR3 is TGTGCCAGCAGCTTAGAGGGCCGACGGGGAACAGATACGCAGTATTTA. Amino acid sequence: CASSLEGRRGTDTQYL.